Following are 14 T cell receptor beta chains from one sample sequenced in a study of CD4 T cells in relation to SARS-CoV-2 and coronaviruses. These receptors have no identified antigens. Unexposed donor CD4+ T cells date from about 2011-2019, before the COVID-19 pandemic. The cells were cultured for under twelve days before CD4+ T cells were isolated. TCRdb's copy holds only in-frame clones and misses some; the assay was immunoSEQ multiplex PCR. The sample includes more than 20,000 clones, 75% of them seen just once. Sequenced: CD4+ T cells from PBMCs, cultured in vitro. All receptors come from a human donor in good health.

This clone was counted between two and nine times. The chain combines TRBV11-2 with TRBJ2-7; D gene unclear. Trimming took off 5 bases at V and 2 bases at J, with 4 bases between the two ends. The CDR3 length is 11 residues. CDR1 and CDR2 from the germline V gene are SGHAT and FQNNGV. The CDR3 sequence: CASSAAYEQYF. CDR3 DNA sequence: TGTGCCAGCAGCGCCGCCTACGAGCAGTACTTC. The whole variable domain, filled in from reference TRBV11-2 and TRBJ2-7, reads EAGVAQSPRYKIIEKRQSVAFWCNPISGHATLYWYQQILGQGPKLLIQFQNNGVVDDSQLPKDRFSAERLKGVDSTLKIQPAKLEDSAVYLCASSAAYEQYFGPGTRLTVT.

The J gene is TRBJ2-7, the V gene TRBV6-5; D ambiguous. This CDR3 has 12 amino acids. Germline V gene lookup returns CDR1 MNHEY and CDR2 SVGAGI. V gave up 6 bases and J gave up 3 bases, with 9 bases separating them. CDR3 DNA: TGTGCCAGCAGCCCGACAAACTACGAGCAGTACTTC. This gives the protein CASSPTNYEQYF.

The chain joins TRBV7-2 to TRBJ1-2; the D is unclear. The CDR3 runs to 16 residues. V lost 1 base to trimming and J lost 3 bases, with 15 bases between them. Germline V gives CDR1 SGHTA, CDR2 FQGNSA. The CDR3 nucleotides read TGTGCCAGCAGCTTAGTTGGACCCAAAGCCGACTATGGCTACACCTTC. Residues: CASSLVGPKADYGYTF.

This chain connects TRBV4-1 to TRBJ1-3; the D gene is possibly TRBD1 (5 bases). The germline V and J ends were trimmed by 0 bases and 0 bases, with 9 bases remaining between them. Germline lookup yields CDR1 MGHRA and CDR2 YSYEKL. The CDR3 consists of 16 residues. The CDR3 reads CASSQDGGTSGNTIYF. DNA of the CDR3: TGCGCCAGCAGCCAAGATGGGGGGACCTCTGGAAACACCATATATTTT.

The CDR3 reads CAWSARGDTQYF. The CDR3 DNA follows: TGTGCCTGGAGTGCCCGTGGAGATACGCAGTATTTT. The chain joins TRBV30 to TRBJ2-3; D call uncertain. The CDR3 totals 12 residues. Trimming took off 1 base at V and 5 bases at J, with 7 bases between the two ends. CDR1 GTSNPN and CDR2 SVGIG come from the germline V gene (reference sequence).

This chain links TRBV3-1 (or the pseudogene TRBV3-2) with TRBJ2-7; a possible D gene is TRBD2 (5 bases). Trimming removed 0 bases from V and 1 base from J, with 7 bases in between. The CDR3 extends over 14 amino acids. Germline V gene lookup returns CDR1 LGHDT and CDR2 YNNKEL (reference sequence). The CDR3 protein is CASSQERASYEQYF. The CDR3 DNA sequence: TGTGCCAGCAGCCAAGAGAGGGCATCCTACGAGCAGTACTTC.

This clone turned up a few times. The J gene is TRBJ1-5, the V gene TRBV19; D uncertain. Trimming left V 7 bases short and J 0 bases short, with 19 bases between. The CDR3 extends over 17 amino acids. Germline values: CDR1 LNHDA, CDR2 SQIVND (reference sequence). The CDR3 region is CASNPTDISYSNQPQHF. In DNA, the CDR3 is TGTGCCAGTAACCCCACCGACATCTCCTATAGCAATCAGCCCCAGCATTTT.

The chain uses TRBV4-3 and TRBJ2-7, with TRBD1 matching 8 bases. Germline CDR1 and CDR2: LGHNA and YSLEER. V lost 0 bases and J lost 6; bases outside the gene matches: 10. The CDR3 is made up of 16 amino acids. This chain's CDR3 is CASSQDLGRGLREQYF. The CDR3 nucleotides read TGCGCCAGCAGCCAAGATCTGGGCAGGGGGCTTCGCGAGCAGTACTTC.

V gene TRBV4-2 combines with J gene TRBJ2-2; 10 bases are a match to TRBD2. The trim removed 3 bases at V and 6 bases at J, leaving 10 bases unmatched. CDR1 LGHNA and CDR2 YNFKEQ come from the germline V gene. The CDR3 contains 17 residues. The CDR3 sequence is CASSHLAGGRGPGELFF. Written as DNA, the CDR3 is TGTGCCAGCAGCCATTTAGCGGGAGGCCGGGGACCCGGGGAGCTGTTTTTT.

The chain has TRBV4-1 and TRBJ1-4; maybe TRBD1 (5 bases). V was clipped by 1 base and J by 6 bases, with 12 bases between them. Germline lookup yields CDR1 MGHRA and CDR2 YSYEKL. The CDR3 is made up of 15 amino acids. Here the CDR3 reads CASSQAEQAYEKLFF. The CDR3 bases are TGCGCCAGCAGCCAAGCTGAACAGGCTTATGAAAAACTGTTTTTT.

The rearrangement links TRBV23-1 to TRBJ2-7; D gene ambiguous. TRBV23-1 is labeled an ORF, and its function is uncertain. The CDR3 has 11 residues. The V gene lost 4 bases and the J gene lost 3 bases, with 4 bases spanning the gap. CDR3 coding DNA: TGCGCCAGCAGTCCCAGCTACGAGCAGTACTTC. Translating gives CASSPSYEQYF.

The chain employs TRBV6-5 and TRBJ1-1; D remains ambiguous. Germline assignment: CDR1 MNHEY and CDR2 SVGAGI. The V end lost 0 bases, the J end lost 5 bases, and 10 bases lay between the germline ends. The CDR3 runs to 14 residues. CDR3 protein: CASSYSGIGTEAFF. Here the CDR3 DNA reads TGTGCCAGCAGTTACTCAGGGATTGGGACTGAAGCTTTCTTT.

The gene calls are TRBV13 and TRBJ2-1; TRBD2 is a possible D gene (5 bases). The CDR3 totals 13 residues. The V end lost 2 bases, the J end lost 8 bases, and 10 bases lay between the germline ends. Germline CDR1 and CDR2: PRHDT and FYEKMQ (reference sequence). The CDR3 loop reads CASSLHLEDEQFF. CDR3 DNA: TGTGCCAGCAGCTTACACCTGGAGGATGAGCAGTTCTTC.

The genes are TRBV9 and TRBJ2-4; 9 nucleotides match TRBD2. This CDR3 has 16 residues. V lost 0 bases and J lost 6; bases outside the gene matches: 7. CDR1 and CDR2 (germline): SGDLS, YYNGEE. As DNA, the CDR3 is TGTGCCAGCAGCGTAGGTGTAGGAGCGGGGGGAAACATTCAGTACTTC. Its translation: CASSVGVGAGGNIQYF.